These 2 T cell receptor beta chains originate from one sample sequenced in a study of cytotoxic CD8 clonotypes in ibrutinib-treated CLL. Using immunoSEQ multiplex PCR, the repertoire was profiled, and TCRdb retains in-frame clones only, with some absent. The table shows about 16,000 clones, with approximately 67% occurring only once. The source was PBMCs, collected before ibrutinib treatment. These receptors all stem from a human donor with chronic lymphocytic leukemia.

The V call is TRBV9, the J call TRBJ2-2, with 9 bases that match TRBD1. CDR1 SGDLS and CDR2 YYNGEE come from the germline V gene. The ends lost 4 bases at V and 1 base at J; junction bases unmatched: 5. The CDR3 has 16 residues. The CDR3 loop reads CASSPQDRGNTGELFF. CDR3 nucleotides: TGTGCCAGCAGCCCGCAGGACAGGGGGAACACCGGGGAGCTGTTTTTT.

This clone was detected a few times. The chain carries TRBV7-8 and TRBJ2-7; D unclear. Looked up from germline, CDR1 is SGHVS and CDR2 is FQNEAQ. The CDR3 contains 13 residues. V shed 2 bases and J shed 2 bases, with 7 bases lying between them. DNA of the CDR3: TGTGCCAGCAGCTTAATTAGTACCTACGAGCAGTACTTC. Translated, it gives CASSLISTYEQYF.